This T cell receptor (beta chain) was found in a study of shared clonotypes between healthy human individuals. Looked up from germline, CDR1 is SGHAT and CDR2 is FQNNGV. V gave up 1 base and J gave up 2 bases; unmatched junction bases: 11. The CDR3 consists of 18 residues. Sequenced by immunoSEQ multiplex PCR; TCRdb stores in-frame clones only, minus some. Found here are more than 400,000 clones, roughly 80% of them singletons; the top ten hold around 11%. The V and J genes are TRBV11-2 and TRBJ2-3, with 8 bases that match TRBD2. Sequencing was carried out using PBMCs. The receptor was isolated from a woman between 40 and 50 years old in good health. Some clones in this sample may be carry-over from other donors' samples. CDR3 amino acids: CASSLGSGRATFTDTQYF. CDR3 in DNA: TGTGCCAGCAGCTTAGGGAGCGGGAGAGCAACCTTCACAGATACGCAGTATTTT.